Listed below are T cell receptor beta chains from one sample, sequenced in a study of blood T cell repertoires in COVID-19. Profiling relied on immunoSEQ multiplex PCR, and the TCRdb table lists in-frame clones only, not all of them. The sample contains 220,000 or so clones, approximately 84% of which appear only once. The source material was peripheral blood. These receptors were obtained from a woman of 80 years or more with acute or convalescent COVID-19. Both conserved end residues are part of each CDR3. D genes are given only for firm matches. The size of a clone is reported for some rows only, either as once, few or many, or as a class for expanded clones.

J,D,V,size,CDR3,DNA
TRBJ2-5,-,TRBV6-1,-,CASSEAGGVREYF,TGTGCCAGCAGTGAAGCTGGTGGCGTCCGGGAGTACTTC
TRBJ2-7,-,TRBV5-6,-,CASSSNRVKSYEQYF,TGTGCCAGCAGCTCTAACAGGGTTAAGTCCTACGAGCAGTACTTC
TRBJ1-2,TRBD1,TRBV25-1,-,CASQGQEYYGYTF,TGTGCCAGCCAGGGACAGGAGTACTATGGCTACACCTTC
TRBJ1-3,TRBD1,TRBV11-2,-,CASSGNPGQGRAGNTIYF,TGTGCCAGCAGCGGAAACCCAGGACAGGGGAGAGCTGGAAACACCATATATTTT
TRBJ2-1,-,TRBV15,-,CATSRVQATRQFF,TGTGCCACCAGCAGAGTCCAGGCCACAAGGCAGTTCTTC
TRBJ1-4,-,TRBV18,once,CASSPRGGRQEKLFF,TGTGCCAGCTCACCACGCGGGGGGAGGCAGGAAAAACTGTTTTTT
TRBJ2-7,-,TRBV6-2/TRBV6-3,-,CASTPRRASLYEQYF,TGTGCCAGCACCCCCCGGAGGGCTTCGCTTTACGAGCAGTACTTC
TRBJ2-3,-,TRBV11-3,-,CASSLSGDTQYF,TGTGCCAGCAGCTTGAGCGGGGATACGCAGTATTTT
TRBJ1-5,-,TRBV7-2,-,CASNSDRQPQHF,TGTGCCAGCAACTCTGACAGGCAGCCCCAGCATTTT
TRBJ2-1,TRBD1,TRBV10-1,-,CASSLTRTGAYNEQFF,TGCGCCAGCAGCTTGACCCGGACAGGGGCCTACAATGAGCAGTTCTTC
TRBJ1-4,-,TRBV6-4,-,CASSLRAGSSEKLFF,TGTGCCAGCAGCCTCCGCGCGGGGTCGAGTGAAAAACTGTTTTTT
TRBJ2-1,-,TRBV2,-,CASSSTRRAFF,TGTGCCAGCAGTTCGACCAGGAGGGCATTCTTC
TRBJ1-6,-,TRBV15,-,CATSRGLGLSYNSPLHF,TGTGCCACCAGCAGAGGCCTTGGGCTCTCCTATAATTCACCCCTCCACTTT
TRBJ1-2,-,TRBV4-2,-,CASSQDTQGIYGYTF,TGTGCCAGCAGCCAAGATACCCAGGGCATCTATGGCTACACCTTC
TRBJ2-5,-,TRBV9,once,CASNKQGQETQYF,TGTGCCAGCAACAAACAGGGCCAAGAGACCCAGTACTTC
TRBJ1-5,-,TRBV3-1/TRBV3-2,-,CASSQADRNQPQHF,TGTGCCAGCAGCCAGGCCGACAGGAATCAGCCCCAGCATTTT
TRBJ2-6,TRBD1,TRBV7-2,-,CATSRDRGLGANVLTF,TGTGCCACTTCCCGGGACAGGGGGCTTGGGGCCAACGTCCTGACTTTC
TRBJ1-4,-,TRBV3-1/TRBV3-2,-,CASSQDGRGSNEKLFF,TGTGCCAGCAGCCAAGACGGGAGGGGATCTAATGAAAAACTGTTTTTT
TRBJ1-2,TRBD1,TRBV3-1/TRBV3-2,-,CASSQVPTGDIGYTF,TGTGCCAGCAGCCAAGTGCCGACAGGGGATATCGGCTACACCTTC
TRBJ1-1,TRBD1,TRBV5-1,-,CASSWGQLNTEAFF,TGCGCCAGCAGCTGGGGACAGCTTAACACTGAAGCTTTCTTT
TRBJ2-3,-,TRBV6-1,-,CASSETSLLADTQYF,TGTGCCAGCAGTGAAACGTCTTTACTCGCAGATACGCAGTATTTT
TRBJ1-5,TRBD1,TRBV28,few,CASRLLRDRGSQPQHF,TGTGCCAGCAGACTATTAAGGGACAGGGGGTCTCAGCCCCAGCATTTT
TRBJ2-7,-,TRBV9,-,CASSVESGVAYEQYF,TGTGCCAGCAGCGTGGAATCAGGCGTTGCCTACGAGCAGTACTTC
TRBJ2-1,-,TRBV30,-,CAWSPAPYLNEQFF,TGTGCCTGGAGTCCCGCCCCCTATCTCAATGAGCAGTTCTTC
TRBJ1-6,TRBD1,TRBV7-8,-,CASRTQTGDNSPLHF,TGTGCCAGCAGGACGCAGACAGGGGATAATTCACCCCTCCACTTT
TRBJ1-1,-,TRBV28,few,CASSSYAVRSNTEAFF,TGTGCCAGCAGTTCGTATGCGGTCCGGTCGAACACTGAAGCTTTCTTT
TRBJ2-6,TRBD2,TRBV6-1,-,CASSASSGNSGANVLTF,TGTGCCAGCAGTGCTTCTAGCGGGAACTCTGGGGCCAACGTCCTGACTTTC
TRBJ1-2,-,TRBV4-3,-,CASSQDLRRGYTF,TGCGCCAGCAGCCAAGACTTGAGGAGGGGCTACACCTTC
TRBJ2-7,-,TRBV19,-,CASSLQGYEQYF,TGTGCCAGTAGCCTACAGGGTTACGAGCAGTACTTC
TRBJ2-4,TRBD1,TRBV7-9,-,CASSLPETGAKNIQYF,TGTGCCAGCAGCTTACCCGAGACAGGGGCCAAAAACATTCAGTACTTC
TRBJ2-2,-,TRBV7-6,once,CASSPSTGELFF,TGTGCCAGCAGCCCTTCGACCGGGGAGCTGTTTTTT
TRBJ2-3,TRBD1,TRBV19,-,CASSMGWGTGNTDTQYF,TGTGCCAGTAGTATGGGGTGGGGGACAGGGAACACAGATACGCAGTATTTT
TRBJ2-7,TRBD2,TRBV20-1,-,CSASREGLAGARGYEQYF,TGCAGTGCTAGTAGGGAGGGACTAGCGGGAGCGAGGGGTTACGAGCAGTACTTC
TRBJ1-6,TRBD1,TRBV19,once,CASSGQGNSPLHF,TGTGCCAGTAGTGGACAGGGAAATTCACCCCTCCACTTT
TRBJ1-2,TRBD1,TRBV4-1,once,CASSQGQGPNYGYTF,TGCGCCAGCAGCCAGGGACAGGGCCCTAACTATGGCTACACCTTC
TRBJ1-2,TRBD1,TRBV7-9,-,CASRPRQGANYGYTF,TGTGCCAGCAGACCTAGACAGGGGGCAAACTATGGCTACACCTTC
TRBJ1-3,-,TRBV5-5,-,CASSLDGVSGNTIYF,TGTGCCAGCAGCTTGGACGGAGTCTCTGGAAACACCATATATTTT
TRBJ2-5,-,TRBV19,-,CASSIARSGSPQETQYF,TGTGCCAGTAGTATCGCCCGTTCAGGGTCCCCCCAAGAGACCCAGTACTTC
TRBJ2-1,TRBD2,TRBV19,-,CASSGTSGNAQFF,TGTGCCAGTAGCGGGACTAGCGGCAATGCGCAGTTCTTC
TRBJ2-3,TRBD2,TRBV7-2,-,CASSLAVPGGGDTQYF,TGTGCCAGCAGCTTAGCGGTCCCGGGGGGGGGAGATACGCAGTATTTT
TRBJ2-1,TRBD2,TRBV27,few,CASSKTSGDYNEQFF,TGTGCCAGCAGTAAAACTAGCGGGGACTACAATGAGCAGTTCTTC
TRBJ2-1,TRBD1,TRBV5-4,once,CASSSGQGASEQFF,TGTGCCAGCAGCTCCGGACAGGGGGCCAGTGAGCAGTTCTTC